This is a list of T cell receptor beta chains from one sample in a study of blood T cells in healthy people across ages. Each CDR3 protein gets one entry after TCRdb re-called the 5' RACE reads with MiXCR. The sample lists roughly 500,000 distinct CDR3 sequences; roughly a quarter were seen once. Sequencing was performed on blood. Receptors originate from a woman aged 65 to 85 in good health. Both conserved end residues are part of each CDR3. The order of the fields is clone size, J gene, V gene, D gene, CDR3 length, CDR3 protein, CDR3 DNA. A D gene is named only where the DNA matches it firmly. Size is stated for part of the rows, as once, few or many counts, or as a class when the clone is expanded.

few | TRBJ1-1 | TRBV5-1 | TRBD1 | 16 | CASSPDRDRGNTEAFF | TGCGCCAGCAGCCCCGACCGGGACAGGGGAAACACTGAAGCTTTCTTT
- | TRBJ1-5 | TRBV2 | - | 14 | CARWASGGTDTQHF | TGTGCCCGATGGGCCTCCGGGGGCACAGATACGCAGCATTTT
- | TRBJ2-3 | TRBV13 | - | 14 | CASSFDRLTDTQYF | TGTGCCAGCAGCTTTGATAGGCTCACAGATACGCAGTATTTT
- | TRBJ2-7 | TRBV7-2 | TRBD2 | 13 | CASSESGGGEQYF | TGTGCCAGCAGCGAAAGCGGGGGAGGCGAGCAGTACTTC
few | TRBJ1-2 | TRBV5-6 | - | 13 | CASSLETVYGYAF | TGTGCCAGCAGCTTGGAGACAGTATATGGCTACGCCTTC
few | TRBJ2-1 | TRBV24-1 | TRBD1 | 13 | CAVTGGIYNEQFF | TGTGCCGTTACAGGGGGCATTTACAATGAGCAGTTCTTC
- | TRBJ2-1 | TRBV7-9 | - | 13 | CVSSLGSYNEQFF | TGTGTCAGCAGCCTAGGGTCTTACAATGAGCAGTTCTTC
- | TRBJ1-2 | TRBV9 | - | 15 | CASSVEGRGIYGYTF | TGTGCCAGCAGCGTAGAAGGACGGGGTATTTATGGCTACACCTTC
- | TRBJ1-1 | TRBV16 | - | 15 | CASSPTSTGWAEAFF | TGTGCCAGCAGCCCGACCAGTACAGGGTGGGCTGAAGCTTTCTTT
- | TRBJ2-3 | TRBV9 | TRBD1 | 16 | CASSAGGTGGVDTQYF | TGTGCCAGCAGCGCCGGGGGGACAGGGGGCGTAGATACGCAGTATTTT
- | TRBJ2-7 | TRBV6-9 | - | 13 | CASNFRLAYEQYF | TGTGCCAGCAATTTCCGATTAGCCTACGAGCAGTACTTC
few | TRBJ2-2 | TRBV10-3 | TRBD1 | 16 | CAISGRTGSSGGELFF | TGTGCCATCAGTGGACGGACAGGCTCGTCTGGAGGGGAGCTGTTTTTT
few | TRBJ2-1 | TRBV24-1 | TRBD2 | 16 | CATSDPRAGENNEQFF | TGTGCCACCAGTGATCCGCGGGCGGGAGAGAACAATGAGCAGTTCTTC
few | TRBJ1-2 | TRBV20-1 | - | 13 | CSASEQTNYGYTF | TGCAGTGCTAGTGAACAGACTAACTATGGCTACACCTTC
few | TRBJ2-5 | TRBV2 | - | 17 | CASSEGEGRVGQETQYF | TGTGCCAGCAGTGAAGGCGAGGGGCGCGTGGGTCAAGAGACCCAGTACTTC
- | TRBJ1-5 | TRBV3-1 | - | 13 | CASSGGSYQPQHF | TGTGCCAGCAGCGGGGGGTCTTATCAGCCCCAGCATTTT
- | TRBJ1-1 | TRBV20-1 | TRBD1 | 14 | CSAPRTGGNTEAFF | TGCAGTGCACCGAGGACAGGGGGAAACACTGAAGCTTTCTTT
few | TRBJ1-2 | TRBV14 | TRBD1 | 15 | CASSPTWDRQYGYTF | TGTGCCAGCAGCCCAACTTGGGACAGGCAGTATGGCTACACCTTC
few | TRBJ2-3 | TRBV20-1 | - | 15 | CSARVGGGYTDTQYF | TGCAGTGCTAGAGTCGGAGGGGGATACACAGATACGCAGTATTTT
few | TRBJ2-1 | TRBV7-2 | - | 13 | CASSMDTYNEQFF | TGTGCCAGCAGCATGGACACCTACAATGAGCAGTTCTTC
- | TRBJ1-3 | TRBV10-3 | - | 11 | CAIKGVNTIYF | TGTGCCATCAAGGGTGTAAACACCATATATTTT
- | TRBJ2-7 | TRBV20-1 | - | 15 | CSARDARNRVSEQYF | TGCAGTGCTAGAGATGCAAGGAACAGGGTGTCCGAGCAGTACTTC
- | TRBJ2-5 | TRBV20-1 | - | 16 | CSARRTSDSYQETQYF | TGCAGTGCTAGGAGAACCTCTGATTCGTACCAAGAGACCCAGTACTTC
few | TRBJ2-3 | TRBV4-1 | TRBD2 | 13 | CASSHPRGITQYF | TGCGCCAGCAGCCATCCGCGGGGGATTACGCAGTATTTT
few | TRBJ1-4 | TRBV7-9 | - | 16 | CASSPRGGAWGEKLFF | TGTGCCAGCAGCCCCAGGGGTGGAGCCTGGGGCGAAAAACTGTTTTTT
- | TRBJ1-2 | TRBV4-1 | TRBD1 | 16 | CASSQWAPRDSKVGTF | TGCGCCAGCAGCCAATGGGCCCCCCGGGACAGTAAAGTAGGCACCTTC
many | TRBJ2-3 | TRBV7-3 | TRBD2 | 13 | CASSGSSGDTQYF | TGTGCCAGCAGCGGCTCTAGCGGAGATACGCAGTATTTT
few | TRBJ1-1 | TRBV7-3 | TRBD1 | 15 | CASSRQGAGNTEAFF | TGTGCCAGCAGTAGACAGGGGGCTGGGAACACTGAAGCTTTCTTT
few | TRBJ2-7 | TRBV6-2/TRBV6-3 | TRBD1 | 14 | CATTRGQGLNEQYF | TGTGCCACCACCCGGGGACAGGGGCTGAACGAGCAGTACTTC
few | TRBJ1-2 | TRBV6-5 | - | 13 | CASSPGADYGHTF | TGTGCCAGCAGTCCGGGGGCGGACTATGGCCACACCTTC
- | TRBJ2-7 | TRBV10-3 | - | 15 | CAISESLRDTYEQYF | TGTGCCATCAGTGAGTCCCTCAGGGATACCTACGAGCAGTACTTC
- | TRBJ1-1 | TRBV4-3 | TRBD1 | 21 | CASSQNGQGVFAPSGYTEAFF | TGCGCCAGCAGCCAGAACGGACAGGGGGTGTTCGCACCGTCAGGGTACACTGAAGCTTTCTTT
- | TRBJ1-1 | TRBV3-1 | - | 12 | CASRLSKGEAFF | TGTGCCAGCAGGCTTTCGAAGGGCGAAGCTTTCTTT
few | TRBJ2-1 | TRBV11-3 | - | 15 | CASSLGPFRVNEQFF | TGTGCCAGCAGCTTAGGCCCGTTTAGGGTCAATGAGCAGTTCTTC
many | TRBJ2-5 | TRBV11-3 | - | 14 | CASSLVQGAETQYF | TGTGCCAGCAGCTTAGTCCAGGGTGCGGAGACCCAGTACTTC
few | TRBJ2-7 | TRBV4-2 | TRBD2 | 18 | CASSRGTSGGSSSYEQYF | TGTGCCAGCAGCCGGGGGACTAGCGGGGGCTCCAGCTCCTACGAGCAGTACTTC
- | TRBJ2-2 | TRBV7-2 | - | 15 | CASSPGGRNTGELFF | TGTGCCAGCAGCCCTGGGGGGAGAAACACCGGGGAGCTGTTTTTT
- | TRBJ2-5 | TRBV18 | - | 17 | CASSPTTGRMYQETQYF | TGTGCCAGCTCACCGACAACAGGGCGAATGTACCAAGAGACCCAGTACTTC
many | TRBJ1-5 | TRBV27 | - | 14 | CASSPWDSNQPQHF | TGTGCCAGCAGTCCATGGGATAGCAATCAGCCCCAGCATTTT
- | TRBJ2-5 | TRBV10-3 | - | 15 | CAISEGVIKGETQYF | TGTGCCATCAGTGAAGGTGTCATAAAAGGGGAGACCCAGTACTTC
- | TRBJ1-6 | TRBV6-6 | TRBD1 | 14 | CASRWTGENSPLHF | TGTGCCAGCAGATGGACAGGGGAGAATTCACCCCTCCACTTT
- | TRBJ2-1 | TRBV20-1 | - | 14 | CSASDAIRYNEQFF | TGCAGTGCTAGTGACGCGATCCGGTACAATGAGCAGTTCTTC
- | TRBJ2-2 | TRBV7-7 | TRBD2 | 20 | CACSACQRWRGGRDTGELFF | TGTGCTTGCTCAGCTTGCCAGAGGTGGCGGGGGGGCCGCGACACCGGGGAGCTGTTTTTT
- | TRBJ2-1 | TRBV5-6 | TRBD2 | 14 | CASKAGTSDNEQFF | TGTGCCAGCAAAGCCGGGACTAGCGACAATGAGCAGTTCTTC
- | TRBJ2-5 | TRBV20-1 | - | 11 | CGGSPQETQYF | TGCGGTGGCTCTCCCCAAGAGACCCAGTACTTC
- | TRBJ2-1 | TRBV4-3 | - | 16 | CASSQGGSAGLNEQFF | TGCGCCAGCAGCCAAGGGGGCAGCGCCGGTCTCAATGAGCAGTTCTTC
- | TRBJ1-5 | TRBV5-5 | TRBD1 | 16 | CASSLGQGIPSQPQHF | TGTGCCAGCAGCTTGGGACAGGGAATCCCTAGTCAGCCCCAGCATTTT
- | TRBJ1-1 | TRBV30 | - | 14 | CAWSVVGLNTEAFF | TGTGCCTGGAGTGTAGTAGGCCTGAACACTGAAGCTTTCTTT
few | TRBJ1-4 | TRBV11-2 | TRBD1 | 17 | CASSRRDRGPANEKLFF | TGTGCCAGCAGCCGCCGGGACAGGGGACCAGCTAATGAAAAACTGTTTTTT
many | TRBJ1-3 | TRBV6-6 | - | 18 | CASSYGSEGRSSGNTIYF | TGTGCCAGCAGTTACGGGAGCGAGGGAAGGTCTTCTGGAAACACCATATATTTT
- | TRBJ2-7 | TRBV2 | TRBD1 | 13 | CAGGQGAAYEQYF | TGTGCCGGGGGACAGGGGGCAGCCTACGAGCAGTACTTC
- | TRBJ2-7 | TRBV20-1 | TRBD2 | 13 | CSAKRGGLYEQYF | TGCAGCGCGAAACGGGGGGGCCTCTACGAGCAGTACTTC
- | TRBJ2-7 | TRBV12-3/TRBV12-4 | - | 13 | CASRWGAEGEQYF | TGTGCCAGCAGATGGGGAGCCGAAGGCGAGCAGTACTTC
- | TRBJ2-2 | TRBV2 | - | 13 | CASKAGATGELFF | TGCGCCAGCAAGGCGGGGGCCACCGGGGAGCTGTTTTTT
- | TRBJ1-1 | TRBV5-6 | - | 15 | CASNLPGSQRSEAFF | TGTGCCAGCAACTTGCCCGGCAGCCAGAGGAGTGAAGCTTTCTTT
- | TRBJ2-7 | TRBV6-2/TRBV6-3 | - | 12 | CASRTNRAEQYF | TGTGCCAGCAGAACAAACAGGGCCGAGCAGTACTTC
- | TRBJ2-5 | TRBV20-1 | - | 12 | CSARVNEETQYF | TGCAGTGCTAGGGTGAATGAAGAGACCCAGTACTTC